This T cell receptor (beta chain) comes out of a study of patients and donors after allogeneic stem cell transplantation. A single record per CDR3 protein comes from TCRdb applying MiXCR to the RT-PCR reads. The sample shows more than 850,000 distinct CDR3 sequences, under 20% of them seen only once. The germline gives CDR1 LGHNA, CDR2 YSLEER. The V end was cut by 0 bases, the J end by 0 bases, with 9 bases between. This CDR3 is 15 amino acids long. The clonotype originates from a human donor who was either an allogeneic HSCT recipient or a stem cell or donor lymphocyte infusion donor (not recorded which). It is not recorded whose cells these are; they may come from a transplant donor. Sequences were obtained from blood, either unsorted or a sorted T cell fraction (not recorded which). J is TRBJ2-7 and V is TRBV4-3; D is unresolved. The CDR3 here is CASSQEARFSYEQYF. CDR3 in DNA: TGCGCCAGCAGCCAAGAGGCACGTTTCTCCTACGAGCAGTACTTC.